This T cell receptor (beta chain) was observed in a study of siplizumab effects on memory and regulatory T cells. Points on this clone: The antigen remains undetermined.

The study, taken as a whole, reports: The mapping of alloreactive clones to unstimulated subsets covered only a minor fraction of them.

Assay: immunoSEQ multiplex PCR; the TCRdb copy retains only in-frame clones and omits some. The sample carries about 100,000 clones, roughly 92% recorded once. V lost 3 bases, J lost 0 bases, and 5 bases stayed unmatched. Looked up from germline, CDR1 is MDHEN and CDR2 is SYDVKM. The CDR3 spans 16 residues. The gene calls are TRBV28 and TRBJ2-7, with TRBD2 matching 10 bases. The clonotype comes from a human donor in good health. Source material: Tregs sorted from blood. DNA for the CDR3: TGTGCCAGCAGTTTTTTCAGACTAGCGGGCTCCTACGAGCAGTACTTC. This gives the protein CASSFFRLAGSYEQYF.